One sample yielded the 32 T cell receptor beta chains listed below, sequenced in a study of T cell responses to AZD1222 COVID-19 vaccine. The data were produced by immunoSEQ multiplex PCR, yet TCRdb's version contains in-frame clones alone and is incomplete. The sample includes roughly 120,000 clones, less than 90% of them seen just once. This sample comprised peripheral blood, obtained on day 0 of AZD1222 vaccination. The receptors shown here come from an adult in good health.

In DNA form, the CDR3 reads TGTGCCAGCAGCTTAAGTGATGAGCAGTTCTTC. This codes for CASSLSDEQFF. The rearrangement uses TRBV13 and TRBJ2-1; D uncertain. Looked up from germline, CDR1 is PRHDT and CDR2 is FYEKMQ (reference sequence). This CDR3 has 11 amino acids. V shed 2 bases and J shed 8 bases, with 4 bases lying between them.

The V call is TRBV28, the J call TRBJ2-1, with 9 bases aligning to TRBD2. Germline V gene lookup returns CDR1 MDHEN and CDR2 SYDVKM. V dropped 8 bases and J dropped 9; count of bases not matched to a gene: 11. The CDR3 loop spans 14 amino acids. The CDR3 is CASAISGRLGEQFF. Written as DNA, the CDR3 is TGTGCCAGCGCAATTAGCGGGAGATTGGGTGAGCAGTTCTTC.

The chain has TRBV2 and TRBJ1-5; TRBD1 might be the D (5 bases). V lost 0 bases and J 6 bases, leaving 6 bases between the germline ends. The CDR3 length is 13 residues. CDR1 is SNHLY, CDR2 FYNNEI, per germline. This chain's CDR3 is CASSEARVQPQHF. CDR3 in DNA: TGTGCCAGCAGTGAAGCCAGGGTTCAGCCCCAGCATTTT.

This clone has more than one count but fewer than ten. The V and J genes are TRBV13 and TRBJ2-7, with D perhaps TRBD1 (5 bases). Per the germline V gene, CDR1 is PRHDT and CDR2 is FYEKMQ (reference sequence). V lost 6 bases and J lost 2, with 14 bases in between. The CDR3 spans 14 residues. The CDR3 sequence is CASSPKGVPYEQYF. The CDR3 bases are TGTGCCAGCAGTCCGAAAGGGGTCCCCTACGAGCAGTACTTC.

The chain combines TRBV4-2 with TRBJ2-3, with D hard to call. Looked up from germline, CDR1 is LGHNA and CDR2 is YNFKEQ. This CDR3 region has 14 residues. V lost 0 bases and J lost 7, with 11 bases in between. The CDR3 sequence is CASSQDRGGYTQYF. CDR3 in DNA: TGTGCCAGCAGCCAAGATCGAGGCGGCTATACGCAGTATTTT.

The V call is TRBV28, the J call TRBJ2-7, with 7 bases lining up with TRBD1. V was clipped by 5 bases and J by 1 base; unmatched bases: 8. This CDR3 has 15 residues. Germline CDR1 reads MDHEN; CDR2 reads SYDVKM. The CDR3 sequence is CASSIRTDRSYEQYF. As DNA, the CDR3 is TGTGCCAGCAGTATCAGGACGGACAGGTCCTACGAGCAGTACTTC.

The chain couples TRBV28 to TRBJ1-2; 8 bases match TRBD1. The CDR3 has 16 residues. J was trimmed by 0 bases and V by 0 bases; bases with no gene match: 3. Germline lookup yields CDR1 MDHEN and CDR2 SYDVKM. In DNA, the CDR3 is TGTGCCAGCAGTTTATGGCCAGGGGGCGCTAACTATGGCTACACCTTC. This sequence encodes CASSLWPGGANYGYTF.

The chain links TRBV30 to TRBJ1-2; D ambiguous. V lost 3 bases and J 8 bases, leaving 22 bases between the germline ends. CDR3 length: 15 residues. Germline V gene sequence: CDR1 GTSNPN, CDR2 SVGIG (reference sequence). Here the CDR3 reads CAWRSNGEPRAGYTF. CDR3 nucleotide sequence: TGTGCCTGGAGGTCCAACGGGGAACCCCGGGCAGGCTACACCTTC.

The chain couples TRBV30 to TRBJ1-4; D unclear. Germline V gene data show CDR1 as GTSNPN and CDR2 as SVGIG (reference sequence). Trimming removed 0 bases from V and 6 bases from J, with 5 bases in between. The CDR3 has 12 amino acids. The chain's CDR3 is CAWSVPYEKLFF. The CDR3 nucleotides read TGTGCCTGGAGTGTACCATATGAAAAACTGTTTTTT. The whole variable domain, remainder taken from reference TRBV30 and TRBJ1-4, is SQTIHQWPATLVQPVGSPLSLECTVEGTSNPNLYWYRQAAGRGLQLLFYSVGIGQISSEVPQNLSASRPQDRQFILSSKKLLLSDSGFYLCAWSVPYEKLFFGSGTQLSVL.

V and J are TRBV10-3 and TRBJ2-5, with 9 positions matching TRBD2. V was clipped by 3 bases and J by 4 bases; unmatched bases: 6. This CDR3 contains 15 residues. The germline gives CDR1 ENHRY, CDR2 SYGVKD. CDR3 DNA sequence: TGTGCCATCAGTGATACGCGGGAGGGAAGAGAGACCCAGTACTTC. Protein: CAISDTREGRETQYF.

V is TRBV19 and J is TRBJ1-1; D perhaps matches TRBD1 (5 bases). Germline values: CDR1 LNHDA, CDR2 SQIVND (reference sequence). This CDR3 is 15 amino acids long. The V and J ends lost 7 bases and 1 base respectively, with 16 bases between them. CDR3 protein: CASILGPTENTEAFF. CDR3 coding DNA: TGTGCCAGTATCTTGGGACCGACAGAGAACACTGAAGCTTTCTTT.

The V and J genes are TRBV29-1 and TRBJ1-2; TRBD1 aligns across 8 bases. Trimming cost V 4 bases and J 2 bases; bases outside gene matches: 3. The length of the CDR3 is 13 residues. The germline CDR1 and CDR2 sequences are SQVTM and ANQGSEA. The CDR3 nucleotides read TGCAGCGTTGGGACAGGGACGAACTATGGCTACACCTTC. Its translation: CSVGTGTNYGYTF.

The J gene is TRBJ1-5, the V gene TRBV28; D may be TRBD1 (5 bases). The CDR3 totals 15 residues. Trimming pared 2 bases from V and 7 bases from J, leaving 15 bases between. Germline assignment: CDR1 MDHEN and CDR2 SYDVKM. The chain's CDR3 is CASSLSVRGGQPQHF. CDR3 nucleotide sequence: TGTGCCAGCAGTTTAAGTGTGCGGGGCGGGCAGCCCCAGCATTTT. The complete variable domain, with remaining parts taken from reference TRBV28 and TRBJ1-5, reads DVKVTQSSRYLVKRTGEKVFLECVQDMDHENMFWYRQDPGLGLRLIYFSYDVKMKEKGDIPEGYSVSREKKERFSLILESASTNQTSMYLCASSLSVRGGQPQHFGDGTRLSIL.

The chain joins TRBV9 to TRBJ2-2; possible D gene TRBD2, 7 bases. In germline, CDR1 is SGDLS, CDR2 YYNGEE. The V and J ends lost 0 bases and 6 bases respectively, with 9 bases between them. The CDR3 is 14 residues long. The CDR3 protein is CASSVVGGPGELFF. The CDR3 nucleotides read TGTGCCAGCAGCGTAGTCGGGGGGCCCGGGGAGCTGTTTTTT.

The chain uses TRBV2 and TRBJ2-2; D remains ambiguous. CDR1 and CDR2 from the germline V gene are SNHLY and FYNNEI. The CDR3 has 14 amino acids. The V end lost 6 bases, the J end lost 1 base, and 9 bases lay between the germline ends. The CDR3 region has the DNA TGTGCCAGCAGGGGTAGAATGAACACCGGGGAGCTGTTTTTT. Translating gives CASRGRMNTGELFF.

This clone was detected once. The rearrangement joins TRBV12-3 or TRBV12-4 to TRBJ1-5; D not resolved. The CDR3 length is 12 residues. V lost 4 bases and J lost 6, with 7 bases in between. The CDR3 here is CASSSRTQPQHF. The CDR3 DNA reads TGTGCCAGCAGTTCCCGTACTCAGCCCCAGCATTTT.

The genes are TRBV9 and TRBJ2-1; 7 bases are a match to TRBD2. This CDR3 has 15 amino acids. Losses at the gene ends were 4 bases for V and 8 bases for J; bases not matched to a gene: 12. Germline CDR1 SGDLS, CDR2 YYNGEE. The CDR3: CASSPLGLETHEQFF. The CDR3 region has the DNA TGTGCCAGCAGCCCACTCGGACTAGAGACTCATGAGCAGTTCTTC. Drawing the rest from reference TRBV9 and TRBJ2-1, the complete variable domain is DSGVTQTPKHLITATGQRVTLRCSPRSGDLSVYWYQQSLDQGLQFLIQYYNGEERAKGNILERFSAQQFPDLHSELNLSSLELGDSALYFCASSPLGLETHEQFFGPGTRLTVL.

The CDR3 loop is CASSPPGGTDTQYF. The CDR3 DNA reads as TGTGCCAGCAGCCCCCCTGGCGGGACAGATACGCAGTATTTT. The chain recombines TRBV7-2 with TRBJ2-3; TRBD2 is a possible D gene (5 bases). Trimming shortened V by 5 bases and J by 3 bases, and 12 bases separated the two germline ends. Germline V CDR1 and CDR2: SGHTA, FQGNSA. The CDR3 is 14 amino acids.

The chain employs TRBV19 and TRBJ1-4, with 9 nucleotides matching TRBD1. Germline loops: CDR1 LNHDA, CDR2 SQIVND (reference sequence). CDR3 length: 14 amino acids. V was clipped by 1 base and J by 10 bases; unmatched bases: 4. The CDR3 loop is CASSIAGQGGKLFF. CDR3 DNA: TGTGCCAGTAGTATAGCGGGACAGGGTGGAAAACTGTTTTTT.

This chain uses TRBV4-2 with TRBJ2-1; D gene ambiguous. The CDR3 length is 13 residues. From germline, CDR1 is LGHNA and CDR2 YNFKEQ. The V end was cut by 0 bases, the J end by 10 bases, with 10 bases between. CDR3 coding DNA: TGTGCCAGCAGCCAAGAAAGCGTCGGGGAGCAGTTCTTC. This encodes CASSQESVGEQFF.

This clone appeared once. This chain links TRBV20-1 with TRBJ1-1; no clear D gene. Germline values: CDR1 DFQATT, CDR2 SNEGSKA (reference sequence). The CDR3 extends over 11 amino acids. The CDR3 DNA reads as TGCAGCTCCCAGGCGAACACTGAAGCTTTCTTT. It is translated as CSSQANTEAFF.

This chain joins TRBV24-1 and TRBJ2-1; D might be TRBD2 (5 bases). CDR3 size: 14 residues. V shed 3 bases and J shed 6 bases, with 11 bases lying between them. CDR1 and CDR2 (germline): KGHDR, SFDVKD. CDR3 region: CATSDDLRGNEQFF. The CDR3 DNA reads as TGTGCCACCAGTGATGACCTTCGGGGCAATGAGCAGTTCTTC.

This clone was recorded only once. The V call is TRBV7-9, the J call TRBJ1-2; 8 positions agree with TRBD1. J was trimmed by 6 bases and V by 6 bases; bases with no gene match: 3. CDR3 length equals 12 residues. The V gene's germline CDR1 is SEHNR and CDR2 FQNEAQ (reference sequence). CDR3 DNA sequence: TGTGCCAGCAGTTCAGGGGGCGATGGCTACACCTTC. Protein product: CASSSGGDGYTF.

The CDR3 sequence: CASDGGIGYSPLHF. The CDR3 coding sequence is TGTGCCTCCGACGGGGGAATTGGTTATTCACCCCTCCACTTT. The J gene is TRBJ1-6, the V gene TRBV28; TRBD1 might be the D (5 bases). The CDR3 covers 14 residues. From germline, CDR1 is MDHEN and CDR2 SYDVKM. V was shortened by 11 bases and J by 8 bases, with 19 bases between the two germline ends.

The gene calls are TRBV5-1 and TRBJ2-7, with D maybe TRBD1 (6 bases). The germline gives CDR1 SGHRS, CDR2 YFSETQ. Trimming cost V 1 base and J 2 bases, with 22 bases left between them. The CDR3 totals 18 residues. CDR3 nucleotides: TGCGCCAGCAGCTTGAATTTGGGGGCTGTTCCATTCCCCTACGAGCAGTACTTC. Translating it yields CASSLNLGAVPFPYEQYF.

This clone was observed a single time. The V gene is TRBV4-1, the J gene TRBJ1-2; D uncertain. In germline, CDR1 is MGHRA, CDR2 YSYEKL. The CDR3 has 14 residues. V lost 3 bases to trimming and J lost 4 bases, with 12 bases between them. This chain's CDR3 is CASSHPWSIYGYTF. The CDR3 DNA sequence: TGCGCCAGCAGCCACCCTTGGTCTATCTATGGCTACACCTTC.

This clone was found a few times. The chain links TRBV30 to TRBJ1-3; D uncertain. V lost 4 bases, J lost 0 bases, and 4 bases lay in between. The CDR3 is made up of 12 amino acids. Per the germline V gene, CDR1 is GTSNPN and CDR2 is SVGIG (reference sequence). The CDR3 coding sequence is TGTGCCTGGAAGCGCTCTGGAAACACCATATATTTT. The encoded protein is CAWKRSGNTIYF.

The J gene is TRBJ1-1, the V gene TRBV25-1; 7 positions agree with TRBD1. Germline CDR1 reads MGHDK; CDR2 reads SYGVNS. The CDR3 covers 14 residues. Trimming at V came to 4 bases and at J to 5 bases, leaving 7 bases not matched to a gene. CDR3 DNA sequence: TGTGCCAGCAGTGGACAGGGTATGCGAACTGAAGCTTTCTTT. Translation gives CASSGQGMRTEAFF.

V gene TRBV11-2 combines with J gene TRBJ1-3, with D tentatively TRBD1 (5 bases). Per germline, CDR1 SGHAT and CDR2 FQNNGV. This CDR3 has 14 residues. With 8 bases removed from V and 2 bases from J, the gap between germline ends came to 13 bases. The CDR3 spells CASAAGTTGNTIYF. CDR3 sequence (DNA): TGTGCCAGCGCTGCAGGGACGACTGGAAACACCATATATTTT.

In its sample, this clone was seen a few times. The chain recombines TRBV27 with TRBJ1-6, with D unclear. V was cut by 5 bases and J by 6 bases, with 11 bases left in between. CDR1 is MNHEY and CDR2 is SMNVEV in the germline V gene (reference sequence). CDR3 length: 14 amino acids. The CDR3 nucleotides read TGTGCCAGCAGTCCGGGTAGGGCTAATTCACCCCTCCACTTT. Protein: CASSPGRANSPLHF.

The CDR3 loop is CASSLGQEAFF. The CDR3 nucleotides read TGTGCCAGCAGTTTAGGCCAAGAAGCTTTCTTT. This chain links TRBV27 with TRBJ1-1; D gene uncertain. Trimming stripped 2 bases from V and 8 bases from J, with 6 bases between. CDR3 length equals 11 residues. CDR1 MNHEY and CDR2 SMNVEV come from the germline V gene (reference sequence).

The chain employs TRBV11-2 and TRBJ2-2; D gene unclear. This CDR3 is built from 13 residues. From germline, CDR1 is SGHAT and CDR2 FQNNGV. The V end lost 5 bases, the J end lost 4 bases, and 8 bases lay between the germline ends. CDR3 sequence (DNA): TGTGCCAGCAGCCCGCCCGGCACCGGGGAGCTGTTTTTT. Translated: CASSPPGTGELFF.